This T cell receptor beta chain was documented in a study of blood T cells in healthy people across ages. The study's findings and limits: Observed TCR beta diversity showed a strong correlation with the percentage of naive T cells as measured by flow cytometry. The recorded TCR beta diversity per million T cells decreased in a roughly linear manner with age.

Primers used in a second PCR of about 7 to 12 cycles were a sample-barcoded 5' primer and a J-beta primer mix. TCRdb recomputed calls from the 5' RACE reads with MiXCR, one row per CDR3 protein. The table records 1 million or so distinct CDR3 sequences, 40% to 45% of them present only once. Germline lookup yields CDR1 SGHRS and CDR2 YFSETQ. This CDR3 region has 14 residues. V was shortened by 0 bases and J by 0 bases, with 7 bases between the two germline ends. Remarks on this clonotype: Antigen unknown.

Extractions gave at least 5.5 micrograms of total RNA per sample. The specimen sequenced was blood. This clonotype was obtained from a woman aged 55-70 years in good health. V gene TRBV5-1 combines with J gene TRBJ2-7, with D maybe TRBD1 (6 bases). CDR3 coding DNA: TGCGCCAGCAGCTTGGGGGACATCTCCTACGAGCAGTACTTC. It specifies CASSLGDISYEQYF.